This TCR beta chain was recorded in a study of blood T cell repertoires in COVID-19. Germline V gene sequence: CDR1 LNHDA, CDR2 SQIVND (reference sequence). This CDR3 has 15 residues. Losses at the gene ends were 3 bases for V and 6 bases for J; bases not matched to a gene: 8. The repertoire was sequenced with immunoSEQ multiplex PCR; TCRdb's copy has only in-frame clones and lacks some. The sample has approximately 270,000 clones; around 90% are singletons. The chain carries TRBV19 and TRBJ1-5; TRBD1 matches at 7 bases. The receptor comes from a man in his forties who had been exposed to COVID-19. Source material: PBMCs or T cells enriched from blood (not recorded which). The CDR3 DNA reads TGTGCCAGTAGTATGGGGCAGGGGGTGAGTCAGCCCCAGCATTTT. This gives the protein CASSMGQGVSQPQHF.